This note documents a single T cell receptor beta chain sequence. The sample holds many counts of this clonotype. Its antigen specificity is not known. Within one base of it there is no much larger clone, and no base qualities were kept. Spanning cysteine to phenylalanine, the CDR3 consists of 14 amino acids. Only the CDR3 DNA is retained, 42 bases long and in frame from the first base. Between the V and J ends, shortened by 2 bases and 4 bases respectively, the junction contains 9 bases. Taken from the germline V gene, the CDR1 and CDR2 loops are KGHDR and SFDVKD. This record comes from a study of regulatory T cells in long-lasting Graves disease (dated by TCRdb to about 2021). General notes on the study: In the newly diagnosed Graves' disease group, patients had been taking antithyroid drugs for less than 3 months. Patients with persistent Graves' disease were compared with patients with newly diagnosed Graves' disease using TCR sequencing and RNA sequencing of peripheral blood. The study was registered as a clinical trial and conducted in China. A total of around 35 samples underwent TCR sequencing: some 13 from persistent and some 20 from newly diagnosed Graves' disease patients. Broad study findings and their caveats: Sequencing and analysis were restricted to the TCR beta chain. More public clonotypes were shared among persistent patients (2,741) than among newly diagnosed patients (roughly 1,000). The small sample size was acknowledged by the authors as a limitation that may reduce accuracy. Compared with newly diagnosed patients, patients with persistent Graves' disease had lower TCR Shannon entropy and fewer highly expanded clones, which suggests clonal expansion. Persistent disease showed preferential use of TRBV28, TRBJ1-2 and TRBJ2-5, whereas newly diagnosed disease favored TRBV20-1 and TRBJ2-1. Because the primary lesion, thyroid tissue, could not be accessed, the study looked at peripheral blood alone.

Libraries were constructed by multiplex PCR. TCRdb records Illumina HiSeq 4000 as the sequencer. To build TCR beta libraries, CDR3 regions were amplified by Arm-PCR using iRepertoire HTBI primers. PCR products were gel purified before sequencing. The paper's data handling went like this. A total of roughly 65 TRBV and 14 TRBJ segments were identified across samples and were used for gene usage analysis of CDR3 amino acid clonotypes. COPE and FqMerger were used to merge the filtered high-quality paired reads into contigs. BLAST was used to align contigs to IMGT TRBV, TRBD and TRBJ reference genes, with CDR3 defined following IMGT. Clonotypes above 0.1% frequency were classified as highly expanded clones. Shannon entropy was used to measure repertoire diversity, and the Gini coefficient was used to measure V-J evenness. A clonotype was considered public if more than one individual shared it. TCRdb trimmed public reads at Q25 via fastp, called clones via MiXCR and kept in-frame beta chains. For every CDR3 protein sequence, its rows merge into one entry that carries the most common genes and DNA. TCRdb assigned the V and J calls; the authors' analysis was not used. The sample table contains 420,000 or so distinct CDR3 sequences; only one count was recorded for about 16% of them. The biggest ten clones account for about 25% of the sample.

The label giving this sample's time point can be read as: newly diagnosed GD, antithyroid drugs for less than 3 months. For both TCR sequencing and RNA sequencing, RNA was extracted from PBMCs in TRIzol. Graves' disease was diagnosed according to American Thyroid Association guidelines. Patients for the study were recruited at an endocrinology department in Xi'an, China. From each patient, around 9 milliliters of peripheral blood was collected into an EDTA anticoagulant tube. PBMCs were isolated by Ficoll Paque Plus density gradient separation without further T cell sorting. An Agilent 2100 Bioanalyzer and agarose gel were used to assess RNA quality, and a NanoDrop 2000 was used to measure RNA concentration. This sample also appeared in a second study, on T cells in Graves' hyperthyroidism and ophthalmopathy. As the second publication notes: Stable Graves' hyperthyroidism was defined as no progression to ophthalmopathy during 18 months of follow-up. Hyperthyroidism patients were newly diagnosed, had a disease duration of under 2 months, and were aged 18 to 65 years. The study excluded patients with uncontrolled infections, other autoimmune diseases, pregnancy or lactation. Diagnoses relied on clinical symptoms, serum thyroxine and TRAb, thyroid ultrasound and orbital computed tomography. A first-round RT-PCR of the TCR CDR3 used the HTBI primer set with the Qiagen OneStep RT-PCR kit. Most expanded thyroid clonotypes (frequency above 0.001) were also detected in blood, suggesting blood repertoires may reflect thyroid immune responses. A model built on a 13 V-J signature distinguished ophthalmopathy from stable hyperthyroidism, reaching about 88% sensitivity and about 81% specificity in cross-validation and 80%/75% in testing. In validation, progression to ophthalmopathy was predicted by the model with almost 71% sensitivity and 72.22% specificity, a median of roughly 6.4 months before onset. A discovery cohort of about 96 patients, 43 with Graves' ophthalmopathy and about 60 with stable Graves' hyperthyroidism, was used to find distinguishing TCR V-J signatures. Prospective prediction of ophthalmopathy was tested in an independent validation cohort consisting of roughly 19 hyperthyroidism patients and some 15 patients who later progressed to ophthalmopathy. The roughly 90 discovery patients were divided at random into training and test sets in a 7:3 ratio. In roughly six Graves' hyperthyroidism patients, the study also compared T-cell repertoires from thyroid tissue with T-cell repertoires from blood. Once sampling was done, hyperthyroidism patients were given methimazole at a starting dose of 30 mg daily, whereas ophthalmopathy patients were given high-dose intravenous methylprednisolone. Libraries were constructed in a second round of multiplex PCR, after which size selection and purification were performed. The libraries were sequenced on an Illumina HiSeq2000 using paired-end 100 bp reads. SOAPnuke was used to process the raw data, removing reads that contained adapters or uncalled bases, had a mean Phred below 15, or lacked an exact match to the constant primer or identifier. High-quality paired reads were merged using COPE v1.2.5, and each unique nucleotide sequence was defined as a clonotype. MiTCR v1.1 was used to align clonotypes to the IMGT TRBV, TRBD and TRBJ reference segments. The analysis was restricted to V-J combinations with a frequency above 0.0001, which together covered 99% to 99.2% of the repertoires. A TCS score was defined as the ratio between F50 (clonal expansion) and ExV (chaos), using BLOSUM62-based TCRdist between CDR3 peptides within each V-J. Welch's t-statistics and random forest reduced approximately 520 V-J features to 10 to 15, which were used in a naive Bayes classifier (R e1071). Sample size was not statistically predetermined, and blinding of investigators to group allocation was not performed. TCR Vbeta CDR3 sequencing of approximately 140 peripheral blood samples (around 45 ophthalmopathy, under 80 hyperthyroidism and around 17 progressor patients) is reported in the paper.

This clonotype was sampled from a young woman with Graves disease. Donor details come from another sample of the same person, matched by shared clones. This chain joins TRBV24-1 to TRBJ2-3; tentative D gene TRBD1, with 6 bases matching. Specimen: peripheral blood mononuclear cells (PBMCs), collected at new diagnosis, from a patient treated with antithyroid drugs. The nucleotide sequence is given as TGTGCCACCAGTGATTCGCCAGGGGCAGATACGCAGTATTTT. Its protein reads: CATSDSPGADTQYF.